These 22 T cell receptor beta chains were all obtained from the same sample, sequenced in a study of blood T cells in healthy people across ages (dated by TCRdb to the mid-2010s). Libraries were built with 5' RACE. The instrument given in TCRdb is Illumina HiSeq 2500. A second about 7 to 11 cycle PCR used a sample-barcoded 5' primer and a J-beta primer mix. TCRdb ran its own pipeline on the public reads, namely fastp trimming at Q25 and MiXCR clone calling, and kept in-frame beta chains. Rows matching on CDR3 protein sequence are summarized as one entry with the most common DNA and genes. The sample includes fewer than 1 million distinct CDR3 sequences, with under 55% observed a single time. The biggest ten clones account for about 21% of the sample. Sequenced: blood. These receptors were taken from a man aged 55 to 70 in good health.

This clonotype was seen more than once but under ten times. V usage is TRBV29-1 and J usage is TRBJ2-2, with 8 bases identical to TRBD1. The junction had 4 bases not matched to a gene; V was cut back by 4 bases and J by 3 bases. Per germline, CDR1 SQVTM and CDR2 ANQGSEA. The CDR3 totals 14 residues. The CDR3 spells CSVGTGLYTGELFF. DNA for the CDR3: TGCAGCGTTGGGACAGGGCTTTACACCGGGGAGCTGTTTTTT.

The chain's CDR3 is CAIREKDREAYEQYF. The CDR3 nucleotides are TGTGCCATCAGGGAAAAGGACAGGGAGGCCTACGAGCAGTACTTC. The gene calls are TRBV10-3 and TRBJ2-4; TRBD1 aligns across 8 bases. Gene TRBJ2-7 matches the end of the DNA better, so the J call may be wrong. CDR1 and CDR2 from the germline V gene are ENHRY and SYGVKD. The CDR3 spans 15 residues.

A word on this clonotype: A much larger clone is a single base away; this may be a read error. This sequence joins TRBV6-2 or TRBV6-3 and TRBJ1-5, with D possibly matching TRBD1 (5 bases). This CDR3 is built from 18 residues. CDR1 is MNHEY and CDR2 is SVGEGT in the germline V gene. In nucleotides, the CDR3 is TGTGCCGGCAGTTACTCGTTCAGGGTGATTGGCGGCAATCAGCCCCAGCATTTT. This translates into CAGSYSFRVIGGNQPQHF.

The rearrangement uses TRBV18 and TRBJ1-3; no clear D gene. The CDR3 has 17 residues. V lost 5 bases to trimming and J lost 0 bases, with 17 bases between them. Per the germline V gene, CDR1 is KGHSH and CDR2 is LQKENI. CDR3 DNA sequence: TGTGCCAGCTCAACGAACCCTCAGGCGCTCTCTGGAAACACCATATATTTT. Translating gives CASSTNPQALSGNTIYF.

This clonotype was counted only a few times. The J gene is TRBJ1-4, the V gene TRBV25-1; TRBD1 matches at 7 bases. Germline CDR1 reads MGHDK; CDR2 reads SYGVNS. The CDR3 runs to 15 residues. V shed 2 bases, J shed 3 bases, and the junction held 3 bases outside the gene matches. The CDR3 coding sequence is TGTGCCAGCAGTGAAATAGGACAGGCTAATGAAAAACTGTTTTTT. The encoded protein is CASSEIGQANEKLFF. Together with reference TRBV25-1 and TRBJ1-4, the CDR3 gives the full variable domain: EADIYQTPRYLVIGTGKKITLECSQTMGHDKMYWYQQDPGMELHLIHYSYGVNSTEKGDLSSESTVSRIRTEHFPLTLESARPSHTSQYLCASSEIGQANEKLFFGSGTQLSVL.

Comment on this clonotype: Since a much larger clone is just one base distant, this may be a read error. The V and J genes are TRBV7-2 and TRBJ2-4; 7 nucleotides align to TRBD1. TRBJ2-7 matches the DNA end more closely, so the J call is doubtful. CDR1 is SGHTA, CDR2 FQGNSA, per germline. CDR3 length equals 14 residues. CDR3 sequence reads: CASSLRQGSLEQYF. CDR3 DNA: TGTGCCAGCAGCTTACGACAGGGTAGTCTCGAGCAGTACTTC.

The chain has TRBV9 and TRBJ2-4; TRBD1 or TRBD2 may be the D gene (5 bases each). Trimming took off 0 bases at V and 15 bases at J, with 25 bases between the two ends. Germline CDR1 reads SGDLS; CDR2 reads YYNGEE. The CDR3 is 16 amino acids. The CDR3 sequence: CASSVAGASLAYERYF. In nucleotides, the CDR3 is TGTGCCAGCAGCGTAGCCGGGGCCTCCCTGGCCTACGAGCGGTACTTC.

CDR3 coding DNA: TGTGCCACCAGTGACCCGGGACAGAACTATGGCTACACCTTC. It translates to CATSDPGQNYGYTF. V usage is TRBV24-1 and J usage is TRBJ1-2, with 7 nucleotides matching TRBD1. CDR1 is KGHDR and CDR2 is SFDVKD in the germline V gene. The trim removed 4 bases at V and 2 bases at J, leaving 3 bases unmatched. This CDR3 contains 14 residues.

The chain is built from TRBV12-3 or TRBV12-4 and TRBJ2-3, with 7 bases lining up with TRBD1. The CDR3 runs 13 residues. V trimming: 5 bases; J trimming: 6 bases; junction bases outside the gene matches: 5. The CDR3 is CASSRDRADTQYF. The DNA of the CDR3 is TGTGCCAGCAGTAGAGACAGGGCCGATACGCAGTATTTT.

Only a few counts were recorded for this clonotype. The CDR3 reads CASSQEGSLANEKLFF. As DNA, the CDR3 is TGCGCCAGCAGCCAAGAGGGAAGTCTAGCTAATGAAAAACTGTTTTTT. V is TRBV4-3 and J is TRBJ1-4; D gene uncertain. In germline, CDR1 is LGHNA, CDR2 YSLEER. Trimming took off 0 bases at V and 3 bases at J, with 11 bases between the two ends. The CDR3 spans 16 residues.

The chain's CDR3 is CASSQAPGSPGYF. In DNA, the CDR3 is TGCGCCAGCAGCCAAGCGCCGGGGAGCCCAGGGTATTTT. V usage is TRBV4-3 and J usage is TRBJ2-3; tentatively, D is TRBD2 (5 bases). V was pared by 1 base and J by 14 bases, with 16 bases between. The CDR3 has 13 amino acids. The V gene's germline CDR1 is LGHNA and CDR2 YSLEER.

This sequence joins TRBV4-3 and TRBJ1-1; unclear D gene. This CDR3 has 14 amino acids. Germline loops: CDR1 LGHNA, CDR2 YSLEER. The V end was cut by 1 base, the J end by 5 bases, with 11 bases between. CDR3 residues: CASSQGRLGTEAFF. The CDR3 DNA reads as TGCGCCAGCAGCCAAGGGAGGTTGGGGACTGAAGCTTTCTTT.

The chain couples TRBV18 to TRBJ1-5; a weak D match, TRBD1 (6 bases). This CDR3 is 14 amino acids long. V shed 6 bases and J shed 6 bases, with 15 bases lying between them. In germline, CDR1 is KGHSH, CDR2 LQKENI. CDR3 residues: CASSKGGLGQPQHF. CDR3 in DNA: TGTGCCAGCTCCAAGGGGGGCCTAGGTCAGCCCCAGCATTTT. Complete variable domain (other parts from reference TRBV18 and TRBJ1-5): NAGVMQNPRHLVRRRGQEARLRCSPMKGHSHVYWYRQLPEEGLKFMVYLQKENIIDESGMPKERFSAEFPKEGPSILRIQQVVRGDSAAYFCASSKGGLGQPQHFGDGTRLSIL.

In its sample, this clonotype was seen a few times. The rearrangement links TRBV6-1 to TRBJ1-5; D is possibly TRBD1 (5 bases). The CDR3 sequence is 12 residues long. The V gene's germline CDR1 is MNHNS and CDR2 SASEGT. The germline V and J ends were trimmed by 11 bases and 6 bases, with 14 bases remaining between them. Written as DNA, the CDR3 is TGTGCCGCCCGATCGGGGACTCAGCCCCAGCATTTT. This encodes CAARSGTQPQHF.

The chain recombines TRBV7-2 with TRBJ2-1; no definite D call. V dropped 5 bases and J dropped 6 bases, with 17 bases sitting between them. The CDR3 is 15 amino acids. Germline CDR1 is SGHTA and CDR2 is FQGNSA. CDR3 sequence reads: CASSPRPSTLNEQFF. Written as DNA, the CDR3 is TGTGCCAGCAGCCCCAGACCCAGCACCCTCAATGAGCAGTTCTTC.

This clonotype occurred a few times. The chain is built from TRBV12-3 or TRBV12-4 and TRBJ2-1; D possibly matches TRBD1 or TRBD2 (6 bases each). This CDR3 spans 14 amino acids. V was clipped by 2 bases and J by 8 bases, with 13 bases between them. This chain's CDR3 is CASSLIRGADEQFF. The CDR3 DNA reads as TGTGCCAGCAGTTTAATTAGGGGGGCTGATGAGCAGTTCTTC.

The chain uses TRBV6-1 and TRBJ1-2; a weak D match, TRBD1 (6 bases). The germline V gene has CDR1 MNHNS and CDR2 SASEGT. V was clipped by 7 bases and J by 2 bases, with 11 bases between them. The CDR3 has 13 residues. The CDR3 bases are TGTGCCAGCACCGGCGGGACAAACTATGGCTACACCTTC. It specifies CASTGGTNYGYTF.

The V and J genes are TRBV6-6 and TRBJ2-1; D not resolved. The CDR3 spans 14 residues. Trimming took off 4 bases at V and 0 bases at J, with 7 bases between the two ends. Germline-derived CDR1 and CDR2 are MNHNY and SVGAGI (reference sequence). CDR3 bases: TGTGCCAGCAGTTTTACCCGCTCCTACAATGAGCAGTTCTTC. Translating it yields CASSFTRSYNEQFF.

The chain has TRBV7-2 and TRBJ2-2; D is undetermined. This CDR3 has 15 amino acids. From germline, CDR1 is SGHTA and CDR2 FQGNSA. V lost 1 base and J 5 bases, leaving 11 bases between the germline ends. CDR3: CASSLGADFTGELFF. The CDR3 coding sequence is TGTGCCAGCAGCTTAGGGGCAGATTTTACCGGGGAGCTGTTTTTT.

This clonotype has ten or more counts. The chain couples TRBV6-5 to TRBJ2-7; D is perhaps TRBD2 (6 bases). V lost 7 bases and J lost 0, with 7 bases in between. The CDR3 runs to 12 residues. CDR1 is MNHEY, CDR2 SVGAGI, per germline. CDR3 DNA: TGTGCCAGCAAGGACTACTCCTACGAGCAGTACTTC. It translates to CASKDYSYEQYF.

The table lists this clonotype with a few counts. The chain couples TRBV20-1 to TRBJ2-7, with a weak D call TRBD2 (7 bases). Germline V lookup: CDR1 DFQATT, CDR2 SNEGSKA (reference sequence). V dropped 3 bases and J dropped 4 bases, with 16 bases sitting between them. This CDR3 has 14 amino acids. The CDR3: CSASFSGGRYEQYF. Here the CDR3 DNA reads TGCAGTGCTAGCTTTTCGGGGGGCCGGTACGAGCAGTACTTC.

Worth noting for this clonotype: A clone one base away is much larger, so this may be a read error. The V call is TRBV29-1, the J call TRBJ2-7; D gene unclear. V dropped 3 bases and J dropped 10 bases, with 13 bases sitting between them. Germline CDR1 and CDR2: SQVTM and ANQGSEA. The CDR3 consists of 11 residues. The CDR3 sequence: CSVEETLAQYF. The DNA of the CDR3 is TGCAGCGTTGAGGAGACCTTAGCCCAGTACTTC.